This T cell receptor (beta chain) was sequenced in a study of beta chain features in type 1 diabetes. Cell sorting via CD45RO/CCR7/CD25/CD127/CD95/CD27 was performed to obtain CD4+ naive, central memory, regulatory and stem cell-like memory cells. Purities in excess of 95% were seen in all sorted populations. The CDR3 runs to 13 residues. V shed 6 bases and J shed 1 base, with 10 bases lying between them. Germline assignment: CDR1 SGHDT and CDR2 YYEEEE. TCRB transcripts that were expressed got sequenced, as all of the isolated RNA had been reverse transcribed. Libraries were prepared by immunoSEQ multiplex PCR; TCRdb keeps only in-frame clonotypes and omits some of them. The data hold 550,000 to 850,000 clones, with 10% to 15% observed a single time. This clone was counted a single time. Its antigen is undetermined. Study-wide results and caveats: A pattern of fewer insertions and more deletions at VDJ junctions was seen in type 1 diabetes patients. Researchers report that Type 1 diabetes patients had moderately but significantly shorter TCRB CDR3s across all four CD4+ subsets.

Sequencing was carried out using naive CD4+ T cells from blood. This sequence joins TRBV5-6 and TRBJ1-1, with D perhaps matching TRBD1 (6 bases). This clonotype was obtained from a man between 18 and 29 years old with type 1 diabetes. This chain's CDR3 is CASIQGANTEAFF. The CDR3 coding sequence is TGTGCCAGCATACAGGGAGCGAACACTGAAGCTTTCTTT.